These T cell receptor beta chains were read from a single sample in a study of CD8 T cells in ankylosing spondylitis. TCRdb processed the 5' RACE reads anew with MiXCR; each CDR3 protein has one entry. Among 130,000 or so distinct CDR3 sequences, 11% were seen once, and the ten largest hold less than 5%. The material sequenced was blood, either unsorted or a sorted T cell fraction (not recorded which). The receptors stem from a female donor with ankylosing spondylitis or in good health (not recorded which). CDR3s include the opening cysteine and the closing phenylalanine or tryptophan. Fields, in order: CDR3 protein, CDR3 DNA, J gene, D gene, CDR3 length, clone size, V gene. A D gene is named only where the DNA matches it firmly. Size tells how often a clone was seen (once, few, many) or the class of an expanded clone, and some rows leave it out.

cdr3_aa: CSASRGDPNSPLHF; cdr3_nt: TGCAGTGCCTCTAGAGGGGACCCTAATTCACCCCTCCACTTT; j_call: TRBJ1-6; d_call: .; cdr3_length: 14; clone_size: many; v_call: TRBV20-1
cdr3_aa: CSAHPPPDRVFTDTQYF; cdr3_nt: TGCAGTGCCCACCCCCCACCAGACAGGGTATTTACAGATACGCAGTATTTT; j_call: TRBJ2-3; d_call: TRBD1; cdr3_length: 17; clone_size: many; v_call: TRBV20-1
cdr3_aa: CAIRTTGEDGELFF; cdr3_nt: TGTGCCATCAGAACCACAGGGGAGGACGGGGAGCTGTTTTTT; j_call: TRBJ2-2; d_call: .; cdr3_length: 14; clone_size: many; v_call: TRBV10-3
cdr3_aa: CASSQSPGGGYTF; cdr3_nt: TGTGCCAGCAGCCAAAGTCCGGGCGGTGGCTACACCTTC; j_call: TRBJ1-2; d_call: .; cdr3_length: 13; clone_size: .; v_call: TRBV3-1
cdr3_aa: CASSFGVGVNEQFF; cdr3_nt: TGTGCCAGCAGTTTTGGGGTTGGTGTCAATGAGCAGTTCTTC; j_call: TRBJ2-1; d_call: .; cdr3_length: 14; clone_size: many; v_call: TRBV12-3/TRBV12-4
cdr3_aa: CASSLSIDTEAFF; cdr3_nt: TGTGCCAGCAGCCTATCTATAGACACTGAAGCTTTCTTT; j_call: TRBJ1-1; d_call: .; cdr3_length: 13; clone_size: many; v_call: TRBV3-1
cdr3_aa: CSARGGTPPNEQFF; cdr3_nt: TGCAGTGCTAGAGGGGGAACCCCTCCCAATGAGCAGTTCTTC; j_call: TRBJ2-1; d_call: .; cdr3_length: 14; clone_size: .; v_call: TRBV20-1
cdr3_aa: CASSQSVSGDGYTF; cdr3_nt: TGCGCCAGCAGTCAATCGGTTTCAGGGGATGGCTACACCTTC; j_call: TRBJ1-2; d_call: .; cdr3_length: 14; clone_size: many; v_call: TRBV23-1
cdr3_aa: CASSSRAGTGPLAGNEQFF; cdr3_nt: TGTGCCAGCAGCTCACGGGCCGGGACAGGGCCACTAGCGGGCAATGAGCAGTTCTTC; j_call: TRBJ2-1; d_call: .; cdr3_length: 19; clone_size: many; v_call: TRBV7-2
cdr3_aa: CASSGTGISGNTIYF; cdr3_nt: TGCGCCAGCAGCGGGACAGGTATCTCTGGAAACACCATATATTTT; j_call: TRBJ1-3; d_call: TRBD1; cdr3_length: 15; clone_size: many; v_call: TRBV5-1
cdr3_aa: CASSPGTVFYGYTF; cdr3_nt: TGTGCCAGCAGCCCAGGGACAGTCTTCTATGGCTACACCTTC; j_call: TRBJ1-2; d_call: TRBD1; cdr3_length: 14; clone_size: many; v_call: TRBV6-2/TRBV6-3
cdr3_aa: CASRMEDSTDTQYF; cdr3_nt: TGTGCCAGCAGGATGGAGGATAGCACAGATACGCAGTATTTT; j_call: TRBJ2-3; d_call: .; cdr3_length: 14; clone_size: many; v_call: TRBV7-6
cdr3_aa: CASSFERPMNTEAFF; cdr3_nt: TGTGCCAGCAGCTTCGAGCGGCCTATGAACACTGAAGCTTTCTTT; j_call: TRBJ1-1; d_call: .; cdr3_length: 15; clone_size: few; v_call: TRBV7-9
cdr3_aa: CASSYRGDHSYTF; cdr3_nt: TGTGCCAGTAGTTACAGGGGCGATCATAGCTACACCTTC; j_call: TRBJ1-2; d_call: TRBD1; cdr3_length: 13; clone_size: .; v_call: TRBV19
cdr3_aa: CASSTLPWSADTQYF; cdr3_nt: TGCGCCAGCAGCACCCTACCCTGGTCAGCAGATACGCAGTATTTT; j_call: TRBJ2-3; d_call: .; cdr3_length: 15; clone_size: .; v_call: TRBV5-1
cdr3_aa: CASNLWLSPNTGELFF; cdr3_nt: TGTGCCAGCAACTTATGGCTTTCCCCGAACACCGGGGAACTGTTTTTT; j_call: TRBJ2-2; d_call: .; cdr3_length: 16; clone_size: .; v_call: TRBV5-6